These 28 T cell receptor beta chains originate from one sample sequenced in a study of cytomegalovirus exposure and HLA in healthy donors. Primers: 60 Vbeta forward and 13 Jbeta reverse. The table came from immunoSEQ multiplex PCR; TCRdb's copy has only in-frame clones and leaves some out. The sample yields approximately 240,000 clones, roughly 87% seen once. Source material: PBMCs. These receptors originate from a woman aged 40 to 49 in good health and CMV-seropositive.

The chain carries TRBV4-3 and TRBJ2-3; a weak D match, TRBD1 (5 bases). CDR1 and CDR2 from the germline V gene are LGHNA and YSLEER. V lost 2 bases, J lost 2 bases, and 14 bases lay in between. This CDR3 has 16 residues. CDR3 protein: CASSQSDKGPTDTQYF. In DNA, the CDR3 is TGCGCCAGCAGCCAATCGGACAAGGGGCCCACAGATACGCAGTATTTT.

The chain links TRBV4-2 to TRBJ1-3, with 10 positions matching TRBD1. Germline values: CDR1 LGHNA, CDR2 YNFKEQ. CDR3 length: 18 amino acids. The V gene end was trimmed by 0 bases and the J gene end by 1 base; junction bases not matched to a gene: 6. DNA of the CDR3: TGTGCCAGCAGCCAAGATTGGGGACAGGGGAGGTCTGGAAACACCATATATTTT. As protein: CASSQDWGQGRSGNTIYF.

This chain uses TRBV4-2 with TRBJ1-3; D remains unclear. Deletions cut 2 bases from V and 0 bases from J, with 11 bases between. CDR1 LGHNA and CDR2 YNFKEQ come from the germline V gene. CDR3 length: 16 residues. The CDR3 bases are TGTGCCAGCAGCCAACGGGGAATGCCCTCTGGAAACACCATATATTTT. Translating it yields CASSQRGMPSGNTIYF.

The chain links TRBV30 to TRBJ2-1, with TRBD2 identical over 10 bases. CDR3 length: 15 amino acids. Losses at the gene ends were 5 bases for V and 1 base for J; bases not matched to a gene: 5. Germline-derived CDR1 and CDR2 are GTSNPN and SVGIG (reference sequence). The CDR3 reads CAWGRAGGSYNEQFF. CDR3 nucleotides: TGTGCCTGGGGGAGAGCGGGAGGGTCCTACAATGAGCAGTTCTTC.

This chain links TRBV2 with TRBJ1-2; unclear D gene. Deletions cut 8 bases from V and 2 bases from J, with 18 bases between. Germline loops: CDR1 SNHLY, CDR2 FYNNEI. The CDR3 totals 15 residues. This chain's CDR3 is CASDPTGRVNYGYTF. DNA of the CDR3: TGTGCCAGCGACCCTACCGGGAGAGTAAACTATGGCTACACCTTC.

The V and J genes are TRBV5-1 and TRBJ2-1; TRBD1 might be the D (5 bases). This CDR3 spans 14 amino acids. V was trimmed by 0 bases and J by 4 bases, leaving 8 bases between them. Germline V CDR1 and CDR2: SGHRS, YFSETQ. CDR3 region: CASSLGGSYNEQFF. CDR3 coding DNA: TGCGCCAGCAGCTTGGGGGGCTCGTACAATGAGCAGTTCTTC.

J is TRBJ2-3 and V is TRBV18; 9 bases are a match to TRBD2. V lost 11 bases to trimming and J lost 4 bases; unmatched junction nucleotides: 13. The length of the CDR3 is 15 residues. Germline CDR1 is KGHSH and CDR2 is LQKENI. CDR3 in DNA: TGTGCCTCCGAAAGGGGAGTAGCGGGAGCAGATACGCAGTATTTT. This encodes CASERGVAGADTQYF.

This clone was recorded a few times. CDR3 in DNA: TGCGCCAGCAGACGATCAGCGGGAGGGGGCAATGAGCAGTTCTTC. This encodes CASRRSAGGGNEQFF. The J gene is TRBJ2-1, the V gene TRBV5-1; 10 positions match TRBD2. Germline V lookup: CDR1 SGHRS, CDR2 YFSETQ. The CDR3 sequence is 15 residues long. The ends lost 5 bases at V and 6 bases at J; junction bases unmatched: 8.

J is TRBJ1-1 and V is TRBV28, with D unresolved. The germline CDR1 and CDR2 sequences are MDHEN and SYDVKM. The CDR3 is made up of 15 amino acids. Trimming took off 7 bases at V and 0 bases at J, with 15 bases between the two ends. The CDR3 DNA follows: TGTGCCAGCACTATACCCAAGAGCATGAACACTGAAGCTTTCTTT. It translates to CASTIPKSMNTEAFF.

The chain uses TRBV5-1 and TRBJ2-5; D might be TRBD2 (5 bases). Between the trimmed V and J ends, which lost 4 bases and 4 bases, there was a span of 8 bases. The CDR3 length is 12 residues. In germline, CDR1 is SGHRS, CDR2 YFSETQ. The CDR3 region is CASSPGVETQYF. The CDR3 DNA reads as TGCGCCAGCAGCCCCGGGGTAGAGACCCAGTACTTC. The full variable domain, completed using reference TRBV5-1 and TRBJ2-5, is KAGVTQTPRYLIKTRGQQVTLSCSPISGHRSVSWYQQTPGQGLQFLFEYFSETQRNKGNFPGRFSGRQFSNSRSEMNVSTLELGDSALYLCASSPGVETQYFGPGTRLLVL.

The chain couples TRBV5-1 to TRBJ1-1; 7 bases match TRBD1. V dropped 3 bases and J dropped 4; count of bases not matched to a gene: 9. The CDR3 is made up of 15 amino acids. Germline CDR1 is SGHRS and CDR2 is YFSETQ. The CDR3 region is CASSYATGKGTEAFF. The CDR3 nucleotides read TGCGCCAGCAGCTATGCGACAGGGAAGGGCACTGAAGCTTTCTTT. Together with reference TRBV5-1 and TRBJ1-1, the CDR3 gives the full variable domain: KAGVTQTPRYLIKTRGQQVTLSCSPISGHRSVSWYQQTPGQGLQFLFEYFSETQRNKGNFPGRFSGRQFSNSRSEMNVSTLELGDSALYLCASSYATGKGTEAFFGQGTRLTVV.

V is TRBV6-6 and J is TRBJ2-5; D unclear. This CDR3 spans 13 amino acids. The germline V gene has CDR1 MNHNY and CDR2 SVGAGI (reference sequence). The V end lost 5 bases, the J end lost 7 bases, and 14 bases lay between the germline ends. The CDR3 here is CASSLQSLGTQYF. DNA of the CDR3: TGTGCCAGCAGTCTACAGAGTTTAGGGACCCAGTACTTC.

The table lists this clone with a few counts. The chain recombines TRBV5-1 with TRBJ2-1; 7 bases are a match to TRBD2. With 6 bases clipped from V and 7 bases from J, the junction kept 13 bases outside the gene matches. This CDR3 has 15 residues. CDR1 and CDR2 (germline): SGHRS, YFSETQ. The CDR3 DNA sequence: TGCGCCAGCACCCCGGGGGGTAACCAAGGGAATGAGCAGTTCTTC. As protein: CASTPGGNQGNEQFF.

This chain links TRBV28 with TRBJ1-3; unclear D gene. Trimming shortened V by 1 base and J by 0 bases, and 13 bases separated the two germline ends. This CDR3 has 17 residues. In germline, CDR1 is MDHEN, CDR2 SYDVKM. The CDR3 spells CASSLLGLRHSGNTIYF. Written as DNA, the CDR3 is TGTGCCAGCAGTTTATTAGGCCTGAGGCACTCTGGAAACACCATATATTTT.

This chain links TRBV7-8 with TRBJ1-5; D possibly corresponds to TRBD1 (5 bases). Germline V gives CDR1 SGHVS, CDR2 FQNEAQ. Deletions cut 2 bases from V and 5 bases from J, with 13 bases between. This CDR3 contains 15 residues. The CDR3 DNA follows: TGTGCCAGCAGCTTAAGAGGGACGGGGGATCAGCCCCAGCATTTT. Its translation: CASSLRGTGDQPQHF.

As DNA, the CDR3 is TGTGCCAGCAGCCCTGGGGTAGCGGGAGATGGGAAGGAGACCCAGTACTTC. Its translation: CASSPGVAGDGKETQYF. This chain connects TRBV5-8 to TRBJ2-5; TRBD2 matches 9 bases. This CDR3 is built from 17 residues. J lost 5 bases, V lost 4 bases, and 15 bases had no gene match. Germline CDR1 reads SGHTS; CDR2 reads YDEGEE. Variable domain in full (rest from reference TRBV5-8 and TRBJ2-5): EAGVTQSPTHLIKTRGQQATLRCSPISGHTSVYWYQQALGLGLQFLLWYDEGEERNRGNFPPRFSGRQFPNYSSELNVNALELEDSALYLCASSPGVAGDGKETQYFGPGTRLLVL.

This clone was picked up a small number of times. The chain is built from TRBV4-1 and TRBJ2-1; TRBD2 aligns across 14 bases. The junction had 12 bases not matched to a gene; V was cut back by 4 bases and J by 7 bases. This CDR3 spans 18 amino acids. The germline V gene has CDR1 MGHRA and CDR2 YSYEKL. The CDR3 DNA sequence: TGCGCCAGCAGCCTTCACCGACTAGCGGGGGGGGTAGGGAATGAGCAGTTCTTC. Its protein product is CASSLHRLAGGVGNEQFF.

The chain is built from TRBV7-6 and TRBJ1-5; 11 nucleotides align to TRBD1. The germline gives CDR1 SGHVS, CDR2 FNYEAQ. The trim removed 4 bases at V and 4 bases at J, leaving 3 bases unmatched. The CDR3 spans 15 residues. CDR3 region: CASSSGTGGNQPQHF. In DNA form, the CDR3 reads TGTGCCAGCAGCTCGGGGACAGGGGGAAATCAGCCCCAGCATTTT.

Notes on this clone: Other DNA sequences in the sample encode the same CDR3. V is TRBV6-6 and J is TRBJ1-6, with a tentative D call TRBD1 (5 bases). V lost 0 bases and J 7 bases, leaving 10 bases between the germline ends. CDR3 length: 15 amino acids. CDR1 MNHNY and CDR2 SVGAGI come from the germline V gene (reference sequence). DNA for the CDR3: TGTGCCAGCAGTTACTCAGCGGGGGTAAATTCACCCCTCCACTTT. Translating gives CASSYSAGVNSPLHF.

This clone was counted only a few times. The V gene is TRBV6-4, the J gene TRBJ2-5; 11 nucleotides line up with TRBD2. There are 16 residues in the CDR3. In germline, CDR1 is MRHNA, CDR2 SNTAGT. Trimming at V came to 0 bases and at J to 5 bases, leaving 5 bases not matched to a gene. The CDR3 here is CASSDSTSGDLETQYF. CDR3 bases: TGTGCCAGCAGTGACTCGACTAGCGGGGATCTCGAGACCCAGTACTTC.

This chain connects TRBV5-6 to TRBJ2-5, with D maybe TRBD1 (6 bases). The J call is in doubt because the DNA end fits TRBJ2-7 better. The CDR3 contains 14 residues. CDR1 and CDR2 (germline): SGHDT, YYEEEE. The CDR3: CASTTQGRRSEQYF. CDR3 coding DNA: TGTGCCAGCACGACGCAGGGGCGAAGGAGCGAGCAGTACTTC.

The chain couples TRBV15 to TRBJ1-5; D call uncertain. V was trimmed by 0 bases and J by 0 bases, leaving 9 bases between them. CDR1 is LNHNV, CDR2 YYDKDF, per germline (reference sequence). The CDR3 consists of 16 residues. DNA of the CDR3: TGTGCCACCAGCAGAGATAGAACGCGTAGCAATCAGCCCCAGCATTTT. Its protein is CATSRDRTRSNQPQHF.

This chain links TRBV11-3 with TRBJ2-4, with 8 bases lining up with TRBD2. The CDR3 has 13 amino acids. Germline V lookup: CDR1 SGHNT, CDR2 YENEEA. Trimming took 4 bases from V and 9 from J; bases not matched to a gene: 5. CDR3 DNA sequence: TGTGCCAGCAGCTGGACTAGCATGGGCATTCAGTACTTC. Translated: CASSWTSMGIQYF. Based on the CDR3 plus reference TRBV11-3 and TRBJ2-4, the full variable domain is EAGVVQSPRYKIIEKKQPVAFWCNPISGHNTLYWYLQNLGQGPELLIRYENEEAVDDSQLPKDRFSAERLKGVDSTLKIQPAELGDSAVYLCASSWTSMGIQYFGAGTRLSVL.

This clone was seen only once. The chain uses TRBV11-2 and TRBJ1-5; 7 bases match TRBD1. Germline values: CDR1 SGHAT, CDR2 FQNNGV. J was trimmed by 7 bases and V by 1 base; bases with no gene match: 4. CDR3 size: 14 residues. DNA for the CDR3: TGTGCCAGCAGCTTAGGACAGGGAGGCCAGCCCCAGCATTTT. Amino acid sequence: CASSLGQGGQPQHF.

This rearrangement joins TRBV30 to TRBJ1-5, with a possible D match to TRBD1 (6 bases). Looked up from germline, CDR1 is GTSNPN and CDR2 is SVGIG (reference sequence). This CDR3 is built from 16 residues. The V gene lost 7 bases and the J gene lost 0 bases, with 19 bases spanning the gap. CDR3 sequence: CASSGGRAYSNQPQHF. The CDR3, as DNA: TGTGCCTCCTCTGGGGGCAGGGCCTATAGCAATCAGCCCCAGCATTTT.

This chain links TRBV11-2 with TRBJ2-2; 8 bases agree with TRBD2. The V and J ends lost 3 bases and 6 bases, in that order; junction bases with no gene match: 6. This CDR3 has 15 residues. Germline CDR1 is SGHAT and CDR2 is FQNNGV. The CDR3 protein is CASSFVRGAPGELFF. CDR3 sequence (DNA): TGTGCCAGCAGCTTTGTGCGGGGGGCCCCCGGGGAGCTGTTTTTT. Looking up the rest from reference TRBV11-2 and TRBJ2-2 gives the full variable domain: EAGVAQSPRYKIIEKRQSVAFWCNPISGHATLYWYQQILGQGPKLLIQFQNNGVVDDSQLPKDRFSAERLKGVDSTLKIQPAKLEDSAVYLCASSFVRGAPGELFFGEGSRLTVL.

The table lists this clone with a few counts. This chain links TRBV4-3 with TRBJ2-5; TRBD2 matches 7 bases. The J segment lost 5 bases and the V segment lost 0 bases, leaving 9 bases of the junction unmatched. Germline CDR1 is LGHNA and CDR2 is YSLEER. The CDR3 consists of 16 residues. The CDR3 here is CASSQDNGGGWETQYF. CDR3 sequence (DNA): TGCGCCAGCAGCCAAGATAACGGCGGGGGTTGGGAGACCCAGTACTTC.

The chain links TRBV9 to TRBJ2-1; D is uncertain. Germline-derived CDR1 and CDR2 are SGDLS and YYNGEE. V lost 0 bases to trimming and J lost 7 bases, with 5 bases between them. CDR3 length: 12 amino acids. The CDR3, as DNA: TGTGCCAGCAGCGTAGAGCTTAATGAGCAGTTCTTC. Translated, it gives CASSVELNEQFF.